Included here is one T cell receptor beta chain sequence, with context. The J segment lost 10 bases and the V segment lost 5 bases, leaving 10 bases of the junction unmatched. Germline V gene lookup returns CDR1 SGHAT and CDR2 FQNNGV. The CDR3 is made up of 13 amino acids. The data derive from a study of shared clonotypes between healthy human individuals. About the research overall: The plates for each donor numbered three CD4 naive, three CD4 memory, two CD8 naive and one CD8 memory.

The method was immunoSEQ multiplex PCR; TCRdb's version includes in-frame clones alone and lacks a portion of them. The repertoire includes about 1 million clones, around 76% of them detected once, and about 1.5% sits in the top ten. The receptor was isolated from a young man in good health. Sequenced: memory CD4+ T cells sorted from blood. Specified subset: CD45RA-negative fraction. The chain carries TRBV11-2 and TRBJ1-1; 7 bases map to TRBD1. CDR3 in amino acids: CASSTETGPVAFF. DNA of the CDR3: TGTGCCAGCAGCACCGAGACAGGGCCCGTAGCTTTCTTT. Variable domain in full (rest from reference TRBV11-2 and TRBJ1-1): EAGVAQSPRYKIIEKRQSVAFWCNPISGHATLYWYQQILGQGPKLLIQFQNNGVVDDSQLPKDRFSAERLKGVDSTLKIQPAKLEDSAVYLCASSTETGPVAFFGQGTRLTVV.